A selection of T cell receptor beta chains follows, all from one sample in a study of CD8+ T cells in alopecia areata. Sequencing used immunoSEQ multiplex PCR; TCRdb keeps in-frame clones, though not all of them. The sample lists 150,000 to 190,000 clones; 45% to 55% were seen once. This sample comprised CD8+ T cells sorted from blood, obtained at week 0. These receptors were collected from a human donor with alopecia areata. Each CDR3 is given with its conserved first and last residue. The order of the fields is J gene, D gene, V gene, clone size, CDR3 DNA, CDR3 protein. D genes are given only for firm matches. Some rows have no size entry. The others give once, few or many, or a class for an expanded clone.

J: TRBJ2-1; D: TRBD2; V: TRBV25-1; size: .; DNA: TGTGCCAGCAGTTCGGTTAGCGGGGGATTGAGGGATGAGCAGTTCTTC; CDR3: CASSSVSGGLRDEQFF
J: TRBJ2-5; D: .; V: TRBV29-1; size: .; DNA: TGCAGCGTTGAGTTCCGGGGGGCTCGGGAGACCCAGTACTTC; CDR3: CSVEFRGARETQYF
J: TRBJ2-7; D: .; V: TRBV29-1; size: .; DNA: TGCAGCGTCCTTGGCCCGGGGGAATACGAGCAGTACTTC; CDR3: CSVLGPGEYEQYF
J: TRBJ1-2; D: .; V: TRBV7-9; size: .; DNA: TGTGCCAGCAGCAACCCCGACGGGCGCGGGGGCTACACCTTC; CDR3: CASSNPDGRGGYTF
J: TRBJ2-1; D: .; V: TRBV9; size: .; DNA: TGTGCCAGCAGCGTCGAACGGGGGTACAATGAGCAGTTCTTC; CDR3: CASSVERGYNEQFF
J: TRBJ2-7; D: TRBD1; V: TRBV27; size: few; DNA: TGTGCCAGCAACCCGGGACAGGGGGTATACGAGCAGTACTTC; CDR3: CASNPGQGVYEQYF
J: TRBJ2-5; D: .; V: TRBV27; size: .; DNA: TGTGCCAGCAGTGCAGTAGGGGAGCAAGAGACCCAGTACTTC; CDR3: CASSAVGEQETQYF
J: TRBJ1-4; D: TRBD1; V: TRBV29-1; size: .; DNA: TGCAGCGTTGGAGGGACAGGGTTTGAAAAACTGTTTTTT; CDR3: CSVGGTGFEKLFF
J: TRBJ2-1; D: TRBD1; V: TRBV30; size: .; DNA: TGTGCCTGGAGTGTTCTCCGGACAGGGTACCACAATGAGCAGTTCTTC; CDR3: CAWSVLRTGYHNEQFF
J: TRBJ2-5; D: .; V: TRBV11-3; size: few; DNA: TGTGCCAGCAGCTCCCGGTCAGATGGGGAGACCCAGTACTTC; CDR3: CASSSRSDGETQYF